This T cell receptor (beta chain) was sequenced for a study of control samples from healthy donors and cancer patients. Profiled with immunoSEQ multiplex PCR; TCRdb holds only in-frame clones, not every one. Counted here are tens of thousands of clones, 80% occurring once; the ten biggest clones make up about 9.5%. Germline CDR1 and CDR2: GTSNPN and SVGIG (reference sequence). Losses at the gene ends were 2 bases for V and 5 bases for J; bases not matched to a gene: 9. CDR3 length equals 15 residues. The sequencing sample was made of blood. The genes are TRBV30 and TRBJ2-1, with 7 bases lining up with TRBD2. The TCR sequence derives from a man aged 65 to 79 in good health. CDR3 coding DNA: TGTGCCTGGAGTAAATGGGGAGGGAGGGACAATGAGCAGTTCTTC. It encodes CAWSKWGGRDNEQFF.